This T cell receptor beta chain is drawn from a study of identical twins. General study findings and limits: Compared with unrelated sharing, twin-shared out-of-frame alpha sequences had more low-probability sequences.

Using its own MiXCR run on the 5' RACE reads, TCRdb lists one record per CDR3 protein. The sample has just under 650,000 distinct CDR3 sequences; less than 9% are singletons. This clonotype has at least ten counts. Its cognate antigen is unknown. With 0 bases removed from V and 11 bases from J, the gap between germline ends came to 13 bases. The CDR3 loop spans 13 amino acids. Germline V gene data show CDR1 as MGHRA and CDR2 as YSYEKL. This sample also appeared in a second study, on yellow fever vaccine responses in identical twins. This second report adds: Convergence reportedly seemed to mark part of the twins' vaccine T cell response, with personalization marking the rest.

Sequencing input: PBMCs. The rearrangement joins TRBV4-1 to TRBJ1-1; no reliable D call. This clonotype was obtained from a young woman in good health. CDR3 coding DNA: TGCGCCAGCAGCCAAGATAAGGGCCGTGGTGCTTTCTTT. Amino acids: CASSQDKGRGAFF.